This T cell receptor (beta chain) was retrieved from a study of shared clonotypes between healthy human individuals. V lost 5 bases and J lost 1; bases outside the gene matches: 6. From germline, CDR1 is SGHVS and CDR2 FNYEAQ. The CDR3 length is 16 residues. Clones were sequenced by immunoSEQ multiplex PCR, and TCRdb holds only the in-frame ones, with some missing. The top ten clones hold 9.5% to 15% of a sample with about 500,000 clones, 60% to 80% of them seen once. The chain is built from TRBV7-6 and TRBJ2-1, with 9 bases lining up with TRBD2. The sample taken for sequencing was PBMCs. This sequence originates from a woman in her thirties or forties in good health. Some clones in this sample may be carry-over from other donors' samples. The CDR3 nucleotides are TGTGCCAGCAGCCCACTAGCGGGCTCTTCCTACAATGAGCAGTTCTTC. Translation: CASSPLAGSSYNEQFF. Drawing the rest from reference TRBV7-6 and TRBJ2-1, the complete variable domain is GAGVSQSPRYKVTKRGQDVALRCDPISGHVSLYWYRQALGQGPEFLTYFNYEAQQDKSGLPNDRFSAERPEGSISTLTIQRTEQRDSAMYRCASSPLAGSSYNEQFFGPGTRLTVL.